This T cell receptor beta chain emerged from a study of tumor-infiltrating T cells and Merkel cell polyomavirus. Across the study: CD8+ T cells recognized the Merkel cell polyomavirus KLL epitope. Patients were followed a median of approximately three years, range 1.1 to 6.0.

Libraries were prepared by immunoSEQ multiplex PCR; TCRdb keeps only in-frame clonotypes and omits some of them. The sample consists of over 20,000 clones, around nine tenths of them appearing once. With respect to this clone: Antigen: not known.

V gave up 6 bases and J gave up 5 bases, with 16 bases separating them. CDR3 length equals 14 residues. Germline loops: CDR1 MNHEY, CDR2 SMNVEV (reference sequence). Overall study results and limits: MCC-specific survival improved with about 1.9-18% versus about 0-0.14% intratumoral KLL-specific T cells.

Immunohistochemistry showed robust Merkel cell polyomavirus Large T antigen staining in every patient's tumor. This receptor was obtained from a man aged 50 to 60 with Merkel cell carcinoma. The chain links TRBV27 to TRBJ1-2; perhaps TRBD1 as D (5 bases). The sequenced material came from lymph node tissue. The CDR3 loop is CASRLSGGGYGYTF. CDR3 nucleotides: TGTGCCAGCAGGCTAAGCGGGGGTGGATATGGCTACACCTTC.